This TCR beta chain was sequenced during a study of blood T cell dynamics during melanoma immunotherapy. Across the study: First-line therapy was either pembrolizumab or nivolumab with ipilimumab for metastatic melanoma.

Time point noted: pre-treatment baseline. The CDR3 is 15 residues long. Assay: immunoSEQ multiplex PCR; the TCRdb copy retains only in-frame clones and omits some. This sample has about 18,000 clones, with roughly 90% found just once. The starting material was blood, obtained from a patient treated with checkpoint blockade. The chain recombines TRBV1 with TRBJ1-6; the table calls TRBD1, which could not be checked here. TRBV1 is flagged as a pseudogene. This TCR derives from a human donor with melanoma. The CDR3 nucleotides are TGCACCAGCAGCCAAGTACAGGTCGCCAATTCACCCCTCCACTTT. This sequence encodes CTSSQVQVANSPLHF.